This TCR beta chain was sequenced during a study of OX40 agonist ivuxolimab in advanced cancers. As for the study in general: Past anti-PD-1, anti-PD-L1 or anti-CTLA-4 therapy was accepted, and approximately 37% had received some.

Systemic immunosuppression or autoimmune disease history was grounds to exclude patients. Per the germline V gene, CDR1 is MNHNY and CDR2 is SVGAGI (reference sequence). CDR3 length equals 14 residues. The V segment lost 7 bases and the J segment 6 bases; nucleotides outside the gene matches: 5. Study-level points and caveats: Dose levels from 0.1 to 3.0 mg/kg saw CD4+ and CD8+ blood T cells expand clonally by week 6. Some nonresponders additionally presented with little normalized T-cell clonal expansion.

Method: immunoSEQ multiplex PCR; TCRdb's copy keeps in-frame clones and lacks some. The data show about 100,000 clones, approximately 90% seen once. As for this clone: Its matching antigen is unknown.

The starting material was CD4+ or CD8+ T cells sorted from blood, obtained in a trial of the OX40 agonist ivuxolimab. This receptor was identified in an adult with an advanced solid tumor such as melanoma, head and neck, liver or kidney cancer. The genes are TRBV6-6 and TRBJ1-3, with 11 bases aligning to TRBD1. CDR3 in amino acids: CASTLGQGENTIYF. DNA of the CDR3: TGTGCCAGCACCCTGGGACAGGGGGAAAACACCATATATTTT.